This T cell receptor (beta chain) was identified in a study of T cell responses to AZD1222 COVID-19 vaccine. The study's findings and limits: White British donors predominated, females outnumbered males, and clonal diversity was possibly underestimated.

This CDR3 has 12 amino acids. V shed 5 bases and J 8 bases; nucleotides not matched to a gene: 4. Here immunoSEQ multiplex PCR was the method, and the copy in TCRdb shows in-frame clones only, minus some. The repertoire holds tens of thousands of clones, 75% to 85% seen once, with over 13% in the top ten. Comments on this clone: Antigen specificity is unknown.

The chain links TRBV12-3 or TRBV12-4 to TRBJ1-2; 8 bases are a match to TRBD1. The receptor comes from an adult who received the AZD1222 COVID-19 vaccine. Source: peripheral blood, taken 28 days after the second AZD1222 dose. The CDR3 sequence: CASSLQGAGYTF. In nucleotides, the CDR3 is TGTGCCAGCAGTCTCCAGGGGGCCGGCTACACCTTC.